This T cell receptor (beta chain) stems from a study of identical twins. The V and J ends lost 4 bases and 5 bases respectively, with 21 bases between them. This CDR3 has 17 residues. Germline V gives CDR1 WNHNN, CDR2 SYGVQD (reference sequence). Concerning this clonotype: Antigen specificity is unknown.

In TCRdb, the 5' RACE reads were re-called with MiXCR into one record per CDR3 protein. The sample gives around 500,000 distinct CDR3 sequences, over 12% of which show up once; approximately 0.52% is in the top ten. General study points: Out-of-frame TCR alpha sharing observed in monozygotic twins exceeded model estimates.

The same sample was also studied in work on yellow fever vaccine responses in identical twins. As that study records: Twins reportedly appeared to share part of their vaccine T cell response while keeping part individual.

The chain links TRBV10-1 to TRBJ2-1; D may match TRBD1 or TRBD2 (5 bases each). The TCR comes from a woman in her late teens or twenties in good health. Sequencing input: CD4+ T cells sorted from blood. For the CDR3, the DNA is TGCGCCAGCAGTGGGCCGACGGGACGCGGAGCTAACAATGAGCAGTTCTTC. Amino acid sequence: CASSGPTGRGANNEQFF.